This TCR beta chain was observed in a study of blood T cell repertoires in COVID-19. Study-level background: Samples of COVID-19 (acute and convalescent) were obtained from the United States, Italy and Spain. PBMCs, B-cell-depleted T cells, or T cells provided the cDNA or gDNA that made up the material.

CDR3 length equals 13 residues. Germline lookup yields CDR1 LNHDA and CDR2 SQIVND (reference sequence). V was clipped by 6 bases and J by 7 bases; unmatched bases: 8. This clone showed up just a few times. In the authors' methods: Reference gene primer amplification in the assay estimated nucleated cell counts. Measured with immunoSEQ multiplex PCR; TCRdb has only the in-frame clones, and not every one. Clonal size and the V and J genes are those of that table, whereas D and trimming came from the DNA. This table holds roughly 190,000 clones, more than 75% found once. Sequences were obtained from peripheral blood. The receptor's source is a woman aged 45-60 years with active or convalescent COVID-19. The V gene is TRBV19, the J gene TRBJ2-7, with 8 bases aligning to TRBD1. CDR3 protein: CASRGDRSYEQYF. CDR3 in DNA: TGTGCCAGTAGGGGGGACAGGAGTTATGAGCAGTACTTC.